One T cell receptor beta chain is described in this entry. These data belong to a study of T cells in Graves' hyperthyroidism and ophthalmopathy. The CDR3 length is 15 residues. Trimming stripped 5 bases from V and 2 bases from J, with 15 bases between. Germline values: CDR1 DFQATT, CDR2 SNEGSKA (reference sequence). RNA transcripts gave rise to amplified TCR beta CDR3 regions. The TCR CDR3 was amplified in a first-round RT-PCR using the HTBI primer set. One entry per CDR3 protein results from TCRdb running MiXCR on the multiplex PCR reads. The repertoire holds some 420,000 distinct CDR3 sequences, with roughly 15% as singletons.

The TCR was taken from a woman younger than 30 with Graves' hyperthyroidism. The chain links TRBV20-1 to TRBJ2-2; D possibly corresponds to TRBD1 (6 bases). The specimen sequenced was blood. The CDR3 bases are TGCAGTGCTCCCAGGGCAGGGGCCAACACCGGGGAGCTGTTTTTT. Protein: CSAPRAGANTGELFF.